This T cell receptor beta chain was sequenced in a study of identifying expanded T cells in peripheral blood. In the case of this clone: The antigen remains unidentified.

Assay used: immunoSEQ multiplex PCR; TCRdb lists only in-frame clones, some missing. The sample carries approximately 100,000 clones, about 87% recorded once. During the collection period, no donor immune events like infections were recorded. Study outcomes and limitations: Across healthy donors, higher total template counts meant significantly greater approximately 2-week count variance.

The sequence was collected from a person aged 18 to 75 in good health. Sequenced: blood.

The DNA of the CDR3 is TGTGCCAGTAGCCCAGGGACACCTAGATCAGAGACCCAGTACTTC. This codes for CASSPGTPRSETQYF. This chain uses TRBV19 with TRBJ2-5, with TRBD1 as a possible D gene (6 bases). This CDR3 is built from 15 residues. V shed 6 bases and J shed 4 bases, with 18 bases lying between them. CDR1 LNHDA and CDR2 SQIVND come from the germline V gene (reference sequence).